The 9 T cell receptor beta chains listed next were all sequenced from one sample in a study of radiation and T cells in renal cell carcinoma. Time point denoted: blood 2 weeks post-SBRT. As to treatment: 15 Gy SBRT to primary tumor, nephrectomy 4 weeks later. Using immunoSEQ multiplex PCR, the repertoire was profiled, and TCRdb retains in-frame clones only, with some absent. This table holds about 120,000 clones, about 81% found once. The specimen was blood, collected from a patient whose treatment included radiotherapy and nephrectomy. Receptors originate from a woman aged 55 to 70 with renal cell carcinoma.

This clone was counted once. V usage is TRBV4-1 and J usage is TRBJ1-1; weak D call: TRBD1 (5 bases). Germline V lookup: CDR1 MGHRA, CDR2 YSYEKL. The CDR3 is 15 residues long. Trimming cost V 3 bases and J 7 bases, with 18 bases left between them. The CDR3 spells CASSHPIGVVVEAFF. In DNA form, the CDR3 reads TGCGCCAGCAGCCATCCAATAGGGGTCGTTGTTGAAGCTTTCTTT.

The chain has TRBV9 and TRBJ1-1; D unclear. V dropped 0 bases and J dropped 1 base, with 4 bases sitting between them. Germline V gives CDR1 SGDLS, CDR2 YYNGEE. This CDR3 comprises 13 residues. The DNA for the CDR3 is TGTGCCAGCAGCGTAGACAGGAACACTGAAGCTTTCTTT. This sequence encodes CASSVDRNTEAFF.

The CDR3 nucleotides read TGTGCCACCTCCTTGGTGAGACTAGCGGGGGGCGAACTCTCCTACGAGCAGTACTTC. This encodes CATSLVRLAGGELSYEQYF. This chain uses TRBV2 with TRBJ2-7, with 13 bases identical to TRBD2. This CDR3 contains 19 residues. Germline CDR1 SNHLY, CDR2 FYNNEI. Losses at the gene ends were 10 bases for V and 0 bases for J; bases not matched to a gene: 18.

The chain joins TRBV6-1 to TRBJ1-2; 8 bases fit TRBD1. Losses at the gene ends were 6 bases for V and 4 bases for J; bases not matched to a gene: 10. From germline, CDR1 is MNHNS and CDR2 SASEGT. This CDR3 spans 15 amino acids. DNA for the CDR3: TGTGCCAGCAGGACCCCGGGGACAGGACTCTATGGCTACACCTTC. Translated, it gives CASRTPGTGLYGYTF.

The rearrangement joins TRBV28 to TRBJ1-1; D may be TRBD1 (5 bases). V lost 5 bases to trimming and J lost 1 base, with 8 bases between them. Germline V CDR1 and CDR2: MDHEN, SYDVKM. The CDR3 runs 13 residues. The CDR3 region has the DNA TGTGCCAGCAGTCTTCAGGGGAACACTGAAGCTTTCTTT. Translation gives CASSLQGNTEAFF. The full variable domain, in which reference TRBV28 and TRBJ1-1 provide the parts outside the CDR3, is DVKVTQSSRYLVKRTGEKVFLECVQDMDHENMFWYRQDPGLGLRLIYFSYDVKMKEKGDIPEGYSVSREKKERFSLILESASTNQTSMYLCASSLQGNTEAFFGQGTRLTVV.

This clone was detected a few times. This chain uses TRBV30 with TRBJ1-5; D gene ambiguous. CDR1 GTSNPN and CDR2 SVGIG come from the germline V gene (reference sequence). This CDR3 is built from 14 residues. V shed 4 bases and J shed 0 bases, with 10 bases lying between them. CDR3 sequence: CAWNAVNSNQPQHF. For the CDR3, the DNA is TGTGCCTGGAATGCAGTTAATAGCAATCAGCCCCAGCATTTT.

The chain has TRBV7-8 and TRBJ1-5; TRBD1 aligns across 8 bases. CDR3 length: 16 amino acids. V lost 3 bases, J lost 7 bases, and 11 bases stayed unmatched. Germline V gene data show CDR1 as SGHVS and CDR2 as FQNEAQ. CDR3 nucleotide sequence: TGTGCCAGCAGCTTTCAGATTGGACAGGGACCGCAGCCCCAGCATTTT. Its translation: CASSFQIGQGPQPQHF.

This clone was recorded a few times. This chain joins TRBV28 and TRBJ2-7; the D gene could be TRBD1 or TRBD2 (5 bases each). The CDR3 totals 14 residues. Per the germline V gene, CDR1 is MDHEN and CDR2 is SYDVKM. The V end was cut by 5 bases, the J end by 6 bases, with 17 bases between. Here the CDR3 DNA reads TGTGCCAGCAGTCCGACAGTTACGGCGGGCGAGCAGTACTTC. Amino acid sequence: CASSPTVTAGEQYF.

This clone showed up just once. The rearrangement links TRBV6-5 to TRBJ1-6, with no clear D. The CDR3 has 16 residues. Trimming took 4 bases from V and 0 from J, leaving 10 bases between them. Germline V lookup: CDR1 MNHEY, CDR2 SVGAGI. This CDR3 is CASSSRTASYNSPLHF. CDR3 sequence (DNA): TGTGCCAGCAGTTCCCGCACAGCCTCCTATAATTCACCCCTCCACTTT.